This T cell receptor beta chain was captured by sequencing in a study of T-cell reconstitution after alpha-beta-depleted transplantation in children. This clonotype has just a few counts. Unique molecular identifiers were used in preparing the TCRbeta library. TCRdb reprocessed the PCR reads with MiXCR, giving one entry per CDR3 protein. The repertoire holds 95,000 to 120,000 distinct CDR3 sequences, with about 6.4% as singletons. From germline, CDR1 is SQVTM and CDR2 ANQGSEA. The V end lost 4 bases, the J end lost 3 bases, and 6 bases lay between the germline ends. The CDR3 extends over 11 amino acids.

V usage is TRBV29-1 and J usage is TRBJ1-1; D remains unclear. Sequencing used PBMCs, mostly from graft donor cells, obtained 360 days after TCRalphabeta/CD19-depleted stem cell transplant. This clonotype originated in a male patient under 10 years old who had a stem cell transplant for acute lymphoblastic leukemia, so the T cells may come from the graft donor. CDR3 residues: CSVGVDTEAFF. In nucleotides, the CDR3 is TGCAGCGTTGGGGTGGACACTGAAGCTTTCTTT.